This TCR beta chain comes out of a study of CD8 T cells in ankylosing spondylitis. Remarks on this clonotype: Its antigen is unknown.

Study-level results: Disease-linked clones displayed a CD8+ phenotype and appeared relatively rarely in peripheral blood. As reported, disease-linked clones showed significant enrichment in matched ankylosing spondylitis synovial fluid. The study identified a TCR beta motif of seven or eight highly homologous variants that appeared characteristic of ankylosing spondylitis blood.

Generation of TCR beta libraries employed quantitative 5'-RACE incorporating molecular barcodes. TCRdb re-analysed the 5' RACE reads in MiXCR, keeping a single row per CDR3 protein. The sample includes about 700,000 distinct CDR3 sequences, around 17% seen only once; the top ten take over 15%. The germline V gene encodes CDR1 SGHTA and CDR2 FQGNSA. The V end lost 1 base, the J end lost 3 bases, and 10 bases lay between the germline ends. This CDR3 is built from 15 residues. This receptor was identified in a male donor with ankylosing spondylitis. J is TRBJ1-3 and V is TRBV7-2, with a weak D call TRBD1 (6 bases). Specimen: blood, either unsorted or a sorted T cell fraction (not recorded which). The CDR3 nucleotides are TGTGCCAGCAGCTTAGAGAGGGGGGGTGGAAACACCATATATTTT. Protein product: CASSLERGGGNTIYF.